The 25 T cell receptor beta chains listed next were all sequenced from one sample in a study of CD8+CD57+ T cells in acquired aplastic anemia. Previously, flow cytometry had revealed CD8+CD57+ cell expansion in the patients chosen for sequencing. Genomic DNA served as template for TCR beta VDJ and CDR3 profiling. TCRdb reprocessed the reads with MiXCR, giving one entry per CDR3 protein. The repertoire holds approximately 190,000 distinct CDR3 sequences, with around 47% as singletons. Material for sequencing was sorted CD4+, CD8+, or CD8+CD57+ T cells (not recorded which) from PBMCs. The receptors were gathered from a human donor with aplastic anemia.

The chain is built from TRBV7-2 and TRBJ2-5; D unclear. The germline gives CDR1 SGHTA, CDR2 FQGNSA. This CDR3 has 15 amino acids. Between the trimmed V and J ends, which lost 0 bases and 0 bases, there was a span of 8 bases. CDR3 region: CASSLAMSNQETQYF. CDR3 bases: TGTGCCAGCAGCTTAGCGATGAGTAACCAAGAGACCCAGTACTTC.

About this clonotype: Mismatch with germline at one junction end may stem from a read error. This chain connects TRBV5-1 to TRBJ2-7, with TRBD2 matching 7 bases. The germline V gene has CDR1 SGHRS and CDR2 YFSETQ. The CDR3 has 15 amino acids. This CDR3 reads CASSLYSGPAYEQHF. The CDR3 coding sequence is TGCGCCAGCAGCCTATATAGCGGGCCGGCCTACGAGCAGCACTTC.

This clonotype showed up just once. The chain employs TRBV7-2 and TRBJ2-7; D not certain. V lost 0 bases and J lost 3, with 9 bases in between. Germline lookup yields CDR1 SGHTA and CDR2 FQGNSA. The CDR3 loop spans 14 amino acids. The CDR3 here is CASSLALGIYEQYF. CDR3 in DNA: TGTGCCAGCAGCTTAGCGCTGGGAATCTACGAGCAGTACTTC.

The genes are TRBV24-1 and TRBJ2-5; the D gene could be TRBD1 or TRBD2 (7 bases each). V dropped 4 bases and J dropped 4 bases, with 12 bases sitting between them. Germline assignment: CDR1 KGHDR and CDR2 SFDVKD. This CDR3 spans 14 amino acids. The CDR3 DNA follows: TGTGCCACCAGTGACCCCAGGGGGGGAGAGACCCAGTACTTC. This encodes CATSDPRGGETQYF.

The DNA for the CDR3 is TGTGCCAGCTCACCACTCCGGGCCGTAAACTACGAGCAGTACTTC. Translating gives CASSPLRAVNYEQYF. The V gene is TRBV18, the J gene TRBJ2-7; no clear D. In germline, CDR1 is KGHSH, CDR2 LQKENI. V was pared by 1 base and J by 3 bases, with 13 bases between. The CDR3 length is 15 residues.

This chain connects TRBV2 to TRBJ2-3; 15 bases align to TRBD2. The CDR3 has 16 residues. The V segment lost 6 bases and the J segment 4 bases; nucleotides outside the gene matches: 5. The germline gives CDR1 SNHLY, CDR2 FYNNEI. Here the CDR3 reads CASRARTSGGADTQYF. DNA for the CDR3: TGTGCCAGCAGAGCAAGGACTAGCGGGGGGGCAGATACGCAGTATTTT.

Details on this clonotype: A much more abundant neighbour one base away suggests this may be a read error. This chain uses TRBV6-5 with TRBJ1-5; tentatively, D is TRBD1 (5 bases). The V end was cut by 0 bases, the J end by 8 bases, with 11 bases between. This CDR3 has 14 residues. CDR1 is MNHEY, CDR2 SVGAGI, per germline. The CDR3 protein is CASSYSIRGEPQHF. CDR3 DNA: TGTGCCAGCAGTTACTCGATAAGGGGCGAGCCCCAGCATTTT.

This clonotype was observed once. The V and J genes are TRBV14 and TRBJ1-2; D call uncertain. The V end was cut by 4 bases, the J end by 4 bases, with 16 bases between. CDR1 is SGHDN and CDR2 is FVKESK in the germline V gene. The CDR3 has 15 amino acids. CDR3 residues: CASSRGPGGGYGYTF. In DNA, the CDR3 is TGTGCCAGCAGCCGCGGGCCCGGTGGCGGCTATGGCTACACCTTC.

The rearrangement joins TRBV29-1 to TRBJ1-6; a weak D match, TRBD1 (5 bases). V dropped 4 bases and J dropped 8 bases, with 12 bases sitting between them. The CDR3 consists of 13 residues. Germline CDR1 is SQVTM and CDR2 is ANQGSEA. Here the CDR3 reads CSVGGDGDSPLHF. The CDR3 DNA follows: TGCAGCGTTGGCGGGGACGGGGATTCACCCCTCCACTTT.

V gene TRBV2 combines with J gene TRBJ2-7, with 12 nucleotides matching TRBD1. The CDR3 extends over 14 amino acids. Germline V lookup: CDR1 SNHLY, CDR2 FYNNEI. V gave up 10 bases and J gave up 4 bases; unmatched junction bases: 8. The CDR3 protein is CAITPGQGAYEQYF. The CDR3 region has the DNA TGTGCCATTACTCCGGGACAGGGGGCTTACGAGCAGTACTTC. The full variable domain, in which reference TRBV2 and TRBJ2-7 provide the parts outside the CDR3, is EPEVTQTPSHQVTQMGQEVILRCVPISNHLYFYWYRQILGQKVEFLVSFYNNEISEKSEIFDDQFSVERPDGSNFTLKIRSTKLEDSAMYFCAITPGQGAYEQYFGPGTRLTVT.

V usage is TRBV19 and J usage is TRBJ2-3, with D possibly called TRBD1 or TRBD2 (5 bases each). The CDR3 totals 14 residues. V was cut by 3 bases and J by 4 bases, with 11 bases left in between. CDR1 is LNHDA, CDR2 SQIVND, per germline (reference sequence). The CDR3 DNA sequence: TGTGCCAGTAGTATTATGGGGGTCCCAGATACGCAGTATTTT. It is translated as CASSIMGVPDTQYF. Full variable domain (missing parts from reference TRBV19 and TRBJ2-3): DGGITQSPKYLFRKEGQNVTLSCEQNLNHDAMYWYRQDPGQGLRLIYYSQIVNDFQKGDIAEGYSVSREKKESFPLTVTSAQKNPTAFYLCASSIMGVPDTQYFGPGTRLTVL.

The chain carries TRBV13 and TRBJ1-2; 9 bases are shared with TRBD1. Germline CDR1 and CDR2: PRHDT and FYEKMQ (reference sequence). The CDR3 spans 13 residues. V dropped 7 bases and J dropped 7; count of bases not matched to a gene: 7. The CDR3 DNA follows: TGTGCCAGCACCCCACAGGGGGCGCTTGGCTACACCTTC. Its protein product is CASTPQGALGYTF. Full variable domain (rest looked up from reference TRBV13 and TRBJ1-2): AAGVIQSPRHLIKEKRETATLKCYPIPRHDTVYWYQQGPGQDPQFLISFYEKMQSDKGSIPDRFSAQQFSDYHSELNMSSLELGDSALYFCASTPQGALGYTFGSGTRLTVV.

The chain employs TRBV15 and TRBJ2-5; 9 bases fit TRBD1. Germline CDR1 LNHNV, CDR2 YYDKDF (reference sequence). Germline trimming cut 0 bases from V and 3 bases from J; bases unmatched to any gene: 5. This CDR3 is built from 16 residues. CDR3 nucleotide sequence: TGTGCCACCAGCAGAGATACGGGACAGGGAGAAGAGACCCAGTACTTC. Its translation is CATSRDTGQGEETQYF.

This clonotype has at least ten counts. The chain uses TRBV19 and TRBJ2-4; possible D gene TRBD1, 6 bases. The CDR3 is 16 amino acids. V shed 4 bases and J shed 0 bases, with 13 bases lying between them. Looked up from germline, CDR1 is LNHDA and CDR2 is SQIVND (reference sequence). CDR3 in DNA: TGTGCCAGTAGTACAAACAGGGACCTAGCCAAAAACATTCAGTACTTC. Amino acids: CASSTNRDLAKNIQYF.

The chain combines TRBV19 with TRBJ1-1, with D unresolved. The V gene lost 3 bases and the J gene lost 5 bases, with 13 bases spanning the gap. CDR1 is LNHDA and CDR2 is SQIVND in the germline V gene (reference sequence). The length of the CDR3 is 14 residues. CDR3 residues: CASSIPWERTEAFF. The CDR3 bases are TGTGCCAGTAGTATTCCCTGGGAGAGAACTGAAGCTTTCTTT.

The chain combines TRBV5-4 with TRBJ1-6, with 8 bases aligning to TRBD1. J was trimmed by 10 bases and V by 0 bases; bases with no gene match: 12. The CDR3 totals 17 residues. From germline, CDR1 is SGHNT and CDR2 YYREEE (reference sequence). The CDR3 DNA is TGTGCCAGCAGCTTGGCCACTATAACAGGGGGTGGCTCACCCCTCCACTTT. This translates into CASSLATITGGGSPLHF.

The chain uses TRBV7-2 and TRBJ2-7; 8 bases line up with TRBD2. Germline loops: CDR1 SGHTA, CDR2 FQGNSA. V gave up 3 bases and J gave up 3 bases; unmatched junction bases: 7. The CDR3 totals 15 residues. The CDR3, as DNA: TGTGCCAGCAGCTTCGGGGGGGCGGGTGTCTACGAGCAGTACTTC. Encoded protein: CASSFGGAGVYEQYF.

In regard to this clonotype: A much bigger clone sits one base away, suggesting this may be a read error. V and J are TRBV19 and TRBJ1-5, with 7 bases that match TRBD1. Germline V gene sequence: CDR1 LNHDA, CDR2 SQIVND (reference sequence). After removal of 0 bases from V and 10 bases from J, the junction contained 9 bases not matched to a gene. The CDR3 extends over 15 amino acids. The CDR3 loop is CASSIETGFRRPQHF. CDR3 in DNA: TGTGCCAGTAGTATAGAGACAGGGTTTAGGCGACCCCAGCATTTT.

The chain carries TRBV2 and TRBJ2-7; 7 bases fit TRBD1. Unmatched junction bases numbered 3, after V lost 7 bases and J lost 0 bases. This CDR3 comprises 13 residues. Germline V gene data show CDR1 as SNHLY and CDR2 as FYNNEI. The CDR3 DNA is TGTGCCAGCAAAGGGGGCACCTCCTACGAGCAGTACTTC. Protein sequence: CASKGGTSYEQYF.

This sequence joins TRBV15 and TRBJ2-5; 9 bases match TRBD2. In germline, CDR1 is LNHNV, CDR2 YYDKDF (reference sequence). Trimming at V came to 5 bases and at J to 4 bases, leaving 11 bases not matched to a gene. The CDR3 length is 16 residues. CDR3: CATSGAGSGSPETQYF. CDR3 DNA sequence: TGTGCCACCAGCGGAGCAGGTAGCGGGAGCCCAGAGACCCAGTACTTC.

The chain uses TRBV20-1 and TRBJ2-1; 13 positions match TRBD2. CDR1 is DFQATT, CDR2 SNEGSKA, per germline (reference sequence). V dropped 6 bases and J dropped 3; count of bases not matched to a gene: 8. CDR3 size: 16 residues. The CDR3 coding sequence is TGCAGTGCCAGTGGACTAGCGGGAGTTCGCTACAATGAGCAGTTCTTC. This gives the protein CSASGLAGVRYNEQFF.

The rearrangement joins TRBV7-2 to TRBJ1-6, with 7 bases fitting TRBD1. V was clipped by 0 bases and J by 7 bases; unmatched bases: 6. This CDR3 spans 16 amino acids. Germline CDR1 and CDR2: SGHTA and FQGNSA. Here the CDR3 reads CASSLASDRDNSPLHF. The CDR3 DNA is TGTGCCAGCAGCTTAGCTAGCGACAGGGACAATTCACCCCTCCACTTT.

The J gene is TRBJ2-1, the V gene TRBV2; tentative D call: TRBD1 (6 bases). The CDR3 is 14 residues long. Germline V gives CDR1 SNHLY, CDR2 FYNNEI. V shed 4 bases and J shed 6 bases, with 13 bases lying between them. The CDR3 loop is CASSVRGHPNEQFF. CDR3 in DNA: TGTGCCAGCAGTGTCAGGGGACACCCCAATGAGCAGTTCTTC.

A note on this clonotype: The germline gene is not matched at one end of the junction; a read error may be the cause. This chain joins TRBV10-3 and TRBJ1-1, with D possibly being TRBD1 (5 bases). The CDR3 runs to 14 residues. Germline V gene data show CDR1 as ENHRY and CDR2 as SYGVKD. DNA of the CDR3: TGTGCCAGCAGTCGCGGGGGGGGGAACACTGAAGCTTTCTTT. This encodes CASSRGGGNTEAFF.

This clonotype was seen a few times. The CDR3 loop is CSARDRDNYGYTF. The CDR3 bases are TGCAGTGCTAGGGACAGGGACAACTATGGCTACACCTTC. J is TRBJ1-2 and V is TRBV20-1; 8 bases match TRBD1. The germline CDR1 and CDR2 sequences are DFQATT and SNEGSKA (reference sequence). The CDR3 is made up of 13 amino acids. V gave up 3 bases and J gave up 2 bases; unmatched junction bases: 2.